This T cell receptor beta chain was sequenced in a study of shared clonotypes between healthy human individuals. Study-level background: CD8 memory received one plate per donor, CD8 naive two, CD4 memory three and CD4 naive three.

Overall study results and limits: Generation probabilities of non-shared clonotypes were lower (relative to those shared by all four donors).

Profiled with immunoSEQ multiplex PCR; TCRdb holds only in-frame clones, not every one. The data show about 2 million clones, roughly 96% seen once. There are 17 residues in the CDR3. With 4 bases removed from V and 5 bases from J, the gap between germline ends came to 21 bases. In germline, CDR1 is MNHEY, CDR2 SMNVEV (reference sequence). Details on this clone: Its specificity is not known.

The gene calls are TRBV27 and TRBJ1-5; no clear D gene. The sequence was obtained from a man in his late teens or twenties in good health. Sequenced input: naive CD4+ T cells sorted from blood. The subset: CD45RA+ positively selected. The CDR3 nucleotides are TGTGCCAGCAGTTCCCTTGGGTCTCCTCGTCCCTATCAGCCCCAGCATTTT. It yields the protein CASSSLGSPRPYQPQHF.